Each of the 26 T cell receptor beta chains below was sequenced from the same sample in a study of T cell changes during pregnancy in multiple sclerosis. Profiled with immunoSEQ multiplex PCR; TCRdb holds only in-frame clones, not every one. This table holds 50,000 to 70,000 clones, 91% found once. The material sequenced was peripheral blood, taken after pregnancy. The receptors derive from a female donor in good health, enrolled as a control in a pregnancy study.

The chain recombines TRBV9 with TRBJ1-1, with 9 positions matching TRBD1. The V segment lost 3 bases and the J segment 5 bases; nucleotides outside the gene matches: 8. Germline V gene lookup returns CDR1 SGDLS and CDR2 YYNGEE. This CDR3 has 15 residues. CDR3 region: CASSEGDRDVTEAFF. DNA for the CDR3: TGTGCCAGCAGCGAAGGGGACAGGGATGTAACTGAAGCTTTCTTT.

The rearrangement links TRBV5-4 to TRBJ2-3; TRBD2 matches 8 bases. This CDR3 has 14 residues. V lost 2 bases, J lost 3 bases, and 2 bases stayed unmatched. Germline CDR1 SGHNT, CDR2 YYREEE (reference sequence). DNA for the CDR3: TGTGCCAGCAGCTTAGCGGGGGCGACAGATACGCAGTATTTT. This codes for CASSLAGATDTQYF.

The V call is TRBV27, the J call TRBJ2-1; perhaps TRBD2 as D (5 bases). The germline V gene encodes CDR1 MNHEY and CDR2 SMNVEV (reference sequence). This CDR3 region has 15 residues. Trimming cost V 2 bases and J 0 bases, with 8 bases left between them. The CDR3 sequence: CASSLGTSSYNEQFF. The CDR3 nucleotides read TGTGCCAGCAGTTTAGGTACTAGCTCCTACAATGAGCAGTTCTTC.

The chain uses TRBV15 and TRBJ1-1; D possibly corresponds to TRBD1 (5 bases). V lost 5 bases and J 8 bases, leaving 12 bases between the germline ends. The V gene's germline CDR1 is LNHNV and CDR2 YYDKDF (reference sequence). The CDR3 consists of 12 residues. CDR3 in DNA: TGTGCCACCAGCCCCGGGGGACGGGAAGCTTTCTTT. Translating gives CATSPGGREAFF.

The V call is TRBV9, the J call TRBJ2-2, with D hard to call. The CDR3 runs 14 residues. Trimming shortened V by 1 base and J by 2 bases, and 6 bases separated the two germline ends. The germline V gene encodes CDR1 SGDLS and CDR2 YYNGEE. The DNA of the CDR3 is TGTGCCAGCAGCGTATACAAAAACACCGGGGAGCTGTTTTTT. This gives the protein CASSVYKNTGELFF.

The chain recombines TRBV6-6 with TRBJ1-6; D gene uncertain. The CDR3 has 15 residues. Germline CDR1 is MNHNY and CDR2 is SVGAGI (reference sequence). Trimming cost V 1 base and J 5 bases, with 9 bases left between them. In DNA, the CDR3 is TGTGCCAGCAGTTACTTCCCGGGTGATAATTCACCCCTCCACTTT. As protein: CASSYFPGDNSPLHF.

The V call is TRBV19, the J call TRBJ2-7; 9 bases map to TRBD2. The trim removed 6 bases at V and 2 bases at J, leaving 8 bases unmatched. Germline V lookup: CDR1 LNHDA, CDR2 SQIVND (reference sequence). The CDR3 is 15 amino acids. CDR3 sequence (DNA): TGTGCCAGTAGGGAGACTAGCGGATCCACCTACGAGCAGTACTTC. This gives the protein CASRETSGSTYEQYF.

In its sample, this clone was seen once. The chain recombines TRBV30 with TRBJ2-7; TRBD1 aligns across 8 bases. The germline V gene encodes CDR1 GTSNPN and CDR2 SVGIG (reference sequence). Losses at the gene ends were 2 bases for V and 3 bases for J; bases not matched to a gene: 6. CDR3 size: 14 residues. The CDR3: CAWSSGGGFYEQYF. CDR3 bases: TGTGCCTGGAGTTCAGGGGGCGGGTTCTACGAGCAGTACTTC.

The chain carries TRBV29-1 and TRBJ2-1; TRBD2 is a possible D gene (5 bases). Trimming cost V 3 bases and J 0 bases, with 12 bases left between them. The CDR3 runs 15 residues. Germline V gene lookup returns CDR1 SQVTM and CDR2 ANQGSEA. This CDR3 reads CSVDRGRSSYNEQFF. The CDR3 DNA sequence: TGCAGCGTTGATCGGGGAAGGAGCTCCTACAATGAGCAGTTCTTC.

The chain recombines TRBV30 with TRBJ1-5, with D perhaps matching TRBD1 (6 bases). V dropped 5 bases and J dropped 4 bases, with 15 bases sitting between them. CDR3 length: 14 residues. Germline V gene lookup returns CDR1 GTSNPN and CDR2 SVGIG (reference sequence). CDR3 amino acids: CAWGKGGENQPQHF. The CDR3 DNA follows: TGTGCCTGGGGAAAAGGGGGGGAGAATCAGCCCCAGCATTTT. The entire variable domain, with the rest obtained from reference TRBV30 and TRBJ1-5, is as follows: SQTIHQWPATLVQPVGSPLSLECTVEGTSNPNLYWYRQAAGRGLQLLFYSVGIGQISSEVPQNLSASRPQDRQFILSSKKLLLSDSGFYLCAWGKGGENQPQHFGDGTRLSIL.

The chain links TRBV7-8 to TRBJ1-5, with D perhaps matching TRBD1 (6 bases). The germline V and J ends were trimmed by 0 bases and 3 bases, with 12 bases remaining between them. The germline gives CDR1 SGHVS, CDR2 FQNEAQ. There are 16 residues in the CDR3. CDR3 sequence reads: CASSLALQGDNQPQHF. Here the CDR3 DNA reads TGTGCCAGCAGCTTAGCCCTACAGGGTGACAATCAGCCCCAGCATTTT.

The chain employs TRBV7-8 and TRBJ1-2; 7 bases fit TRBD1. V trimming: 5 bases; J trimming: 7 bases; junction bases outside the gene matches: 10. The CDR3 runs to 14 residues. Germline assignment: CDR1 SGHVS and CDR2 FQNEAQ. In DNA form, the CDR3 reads TGTGCCAGCAGCAATAAGAACAGGGGCGCTGGCTACACCTTC. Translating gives CASSNKNRGAGYTF.

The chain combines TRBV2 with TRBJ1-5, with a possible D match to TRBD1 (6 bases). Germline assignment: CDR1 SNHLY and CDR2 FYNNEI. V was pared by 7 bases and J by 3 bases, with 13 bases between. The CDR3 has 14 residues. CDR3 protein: CASTQTGHNQPQHF. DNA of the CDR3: TGTGCCAGCACCCAGACAGGCCACAATCAGCCCCAGCATTTT.

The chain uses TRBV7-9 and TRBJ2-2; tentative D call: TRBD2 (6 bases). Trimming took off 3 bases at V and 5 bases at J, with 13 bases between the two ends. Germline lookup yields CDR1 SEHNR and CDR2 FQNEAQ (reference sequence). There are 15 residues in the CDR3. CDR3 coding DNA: TGTGCCAGCAGCTTGGGGGGACGGATAACCGGGGAGCTGTTTTTT. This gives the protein CASSLGGRITGELFF.

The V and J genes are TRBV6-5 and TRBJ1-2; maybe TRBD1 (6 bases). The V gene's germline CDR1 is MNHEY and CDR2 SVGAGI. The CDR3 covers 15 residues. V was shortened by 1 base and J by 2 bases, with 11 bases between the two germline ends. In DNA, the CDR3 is TGTGCCAGCAGTTACTATACGGACAGCAACTATGGCTACACCTTC. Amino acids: CASSYYTDSNYGYTF.

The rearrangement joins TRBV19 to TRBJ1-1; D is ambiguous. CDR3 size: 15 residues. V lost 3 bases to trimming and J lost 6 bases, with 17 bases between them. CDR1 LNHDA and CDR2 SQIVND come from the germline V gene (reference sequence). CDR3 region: CASSIQTYKWPEAFF. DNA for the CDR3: TGTGCCAGTAGTATCCAGACTTATAAGTGGCCTGAAGCTTTCTTT. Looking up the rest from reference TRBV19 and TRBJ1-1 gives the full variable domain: DGGITQSPKYLFRKEGQNVTLSCEQNLNHDAMYWYRQDPGQGLRLIYYSQIVNDFQKGDIAEGYSVSREKKESFPLTVTSAQKNPTAFYLCASSIQTYKWPEAFFGQGTRLTVV.

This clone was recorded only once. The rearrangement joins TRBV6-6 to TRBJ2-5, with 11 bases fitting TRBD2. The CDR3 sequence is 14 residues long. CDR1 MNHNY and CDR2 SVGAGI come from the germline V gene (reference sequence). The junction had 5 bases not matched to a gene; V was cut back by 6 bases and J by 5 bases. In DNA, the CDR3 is TGTGCCAGCAGCGGACTAGCGGGTAGGGAGACCCAGTACTTC. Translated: CASSGLAGRETQYF.

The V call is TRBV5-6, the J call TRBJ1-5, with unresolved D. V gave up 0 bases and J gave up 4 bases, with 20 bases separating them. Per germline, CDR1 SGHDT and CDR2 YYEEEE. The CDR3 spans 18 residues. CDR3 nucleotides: TGTGCCAGCAGCTTGGGTCGGAGGCCGGGTATTGAAAATCAGCCCCAGCATTTT. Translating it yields CASSLGRRPGIENQPQHF. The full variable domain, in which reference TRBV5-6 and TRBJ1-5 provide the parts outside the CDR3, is DAGVTQSPTHLIKTRGQQVTLRCSPKSGHDTVSWYQQALGQGPQFIFQYYEEEERQRGNFPDRFSGHQFPNYSSELNVNALLLGDSALYLCASSLGRRPGIENQPQHFGDGTRLSIL.

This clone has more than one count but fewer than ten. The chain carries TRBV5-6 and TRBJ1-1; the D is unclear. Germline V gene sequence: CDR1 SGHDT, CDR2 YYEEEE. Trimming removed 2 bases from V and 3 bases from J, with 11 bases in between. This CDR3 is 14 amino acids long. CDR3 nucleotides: TGTGCCAGCAGCTTCGGGGTTGGGGACACTGAAGCTTTCTTT. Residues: CASSFGVGDTEAFF.

CDR3 nucleotide sequence: TGTGCCAGCAGCTTAGAGCGGGACACTGAAGCTTTCTTT. Protein sequence: CASSLERDTEAFF. The gene calls are TRBV7-9 and TRBJ1-1; D remains unclear. The V gene lost 1 base and the J gene lost 3 bases, with 6 bases spanning the gap. Germline CDR1 is SEHNR and CDR2 is FQNEAQ (reference sequence). CDR3 size: 13 residues.

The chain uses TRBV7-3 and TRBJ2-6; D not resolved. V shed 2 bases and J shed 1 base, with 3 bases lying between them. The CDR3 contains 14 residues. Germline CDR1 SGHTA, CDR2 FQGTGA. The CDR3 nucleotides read TGTGCCAGCAGCTTAGAGTCTGGGGCCAACGTCCTGACTTTC. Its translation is CASSLESGANVLTF.

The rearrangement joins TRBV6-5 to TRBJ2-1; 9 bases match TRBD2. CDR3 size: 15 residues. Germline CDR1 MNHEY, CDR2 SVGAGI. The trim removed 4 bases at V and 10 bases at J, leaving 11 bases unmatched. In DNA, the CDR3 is TGTGCCAGCAGTTGGACTAGCGCTGAGATCCGCGAGCAGTTCTTC. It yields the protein CASSWTSAEIREQFF.

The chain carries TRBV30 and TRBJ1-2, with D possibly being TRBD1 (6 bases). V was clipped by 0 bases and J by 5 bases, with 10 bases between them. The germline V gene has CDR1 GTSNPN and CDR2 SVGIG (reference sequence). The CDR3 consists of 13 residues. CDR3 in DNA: TGTGCCTGGAGTGTAGGGGGAGAGTATGGCTACACCTTC. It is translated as CAWSVGGEYGYTF.

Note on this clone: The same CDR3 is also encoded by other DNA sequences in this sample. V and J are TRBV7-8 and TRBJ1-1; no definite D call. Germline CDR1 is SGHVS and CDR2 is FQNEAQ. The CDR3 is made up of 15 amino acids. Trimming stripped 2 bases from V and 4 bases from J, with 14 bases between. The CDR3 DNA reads TGTGCCAGCAGCTTAACCGGAGAAAGTGGCACTGAAGCTTTCTTT. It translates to CASSLTGESGTEAFF.

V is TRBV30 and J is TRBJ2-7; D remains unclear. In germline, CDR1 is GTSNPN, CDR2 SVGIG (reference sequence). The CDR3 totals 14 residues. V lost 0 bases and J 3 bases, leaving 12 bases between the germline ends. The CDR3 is CAWSVRVFFYEQYF. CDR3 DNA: TGTGCCTGGAGTGTACGAGTTTTTTTCTACGAGCAGTACTTC.

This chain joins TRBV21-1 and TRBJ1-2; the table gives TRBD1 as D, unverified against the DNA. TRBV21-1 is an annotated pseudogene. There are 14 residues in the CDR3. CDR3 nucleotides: TGTGCCAGCTTGCAAACAGGGGACCAGAATGGCTACACCTTC. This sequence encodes CASLQTGDQNGYTF.